The 27 T cell receptor beta chains given below trace back to one sample, sequenced in a study of shared clonotypes between healthy human individuals. Here immunoSEQ multiplex PCR was the method, and the copy in TCRdb shows in-frame clones only, minus some. The repertoire consists of around 650,000 clones, with 96% occurring once and the leading ten covering roughly 0.12%. In the naive CD8 group, cells lacked CD45RO and were positively selected for CCR7, so terminally differentiated effector memory CD45RA+ cells were left out. Sequenced: naive CD8+ T cells sorted from blood. These receptors were obtained from a woman in her 30s in good health.

This sequence joins TRBV11-2 and TRBJ2-1; D possibly corresponds to TRBD2 (6 bases). V was pared by 2 bases and J by 8 bases, with 7 bases between. The length of the CDR3 is 12 residues. Germline-derived CDR1 and CDR2 are SGHAT and FQNNGV. CDR3 loop: CASSLWEDEQFF. The CDR3 DNA sequence: TGTGCCAGCAGCTTATGGGAGGATGAGCAGTTCTTC.

The gene calls are TRBV11-2 and TRBJ2-7; D is unclear. V dropped 1 base and J dropped 3 bases, with 7 bases sitting between them. This CDR3 is built from 13 residues. From germline, CDR1 is SGHAT and CDR2 FQNNGV. CDR3 sequence reads: CASSLAFHYEQYF. The CDR3 nucleotides are TGTGCCAGCAGCTTAGCTTTTCACTACGAGCAGTACTTC. Based on the CDR3 plus reference TRBV11-2 and TRBJ2-7, the full variable domain is EAGVAQSPRYKIIEKRQSVAFWCNPISGHATLYWYQQILGQGPKLLIQFQNNGVVDDSQLPKDRFSAERLKGVDSTLKIQPAKLEDSAVYLCASSLAFHYEQYFGPGTRLTVT.

The V call is TRBV5-4, the J call TRBJ2-7, with TRBD1 identical over 8 bases. This CDR3 comprises 13 residues. V was pared by 9 bases and J by 5 bases, with 10 bases of the junction left unmatched. From germline, CDR1 is SGHNT and CDR2 YYREEE (reference sequence). DNA of the CDR3: TGTGCCATCTCATCGGACAGGGTCGACGAGCAGTACTTC. As protein: CAISSDRVDEQYF.

CDR3 coding DNA: TGTGCCAGCAGTGGTTTAAATTCCTACGAGCAGTACTTC. This sequence encodes CASSGLNSYEQYF. The rearrangement joins TRBV27 to TRBJ2-7; D ambiguous. V lost 5 bases and J 1 base, leaving 9 bases between the germline ends. From germline, CDR1 is MNHEY and CDR2 SMNVEV (reference sequence). The CDR3 length is 13 residues.

The chain uses TRBV28 and TRBJ2-4; D not resolved. This CDR3 has 11 amino acids. The ends were cut back, 8 bases at V and 2 bases at J, with 4 bases in the middle. CDR1 and CDR2 from the germline V gene are MDHEN and SYDVKM. DNA for the CDR3: TGTGCCAGCGGTCCCAAAAACATTCAGTACTTC. Protein product: CASGPKNIQYF. The full variable domain, with the rest looked up from reference TRBV28 and TRBJ2-4, is DVKVTQSSRYLVKRTGEKVFLECVQDMDHENMFWYRQDPGLGLRLIYFSYDVKMKEKGDIPEGYSVSREKKERFSLILESASTNQTSMYLCASGPKNIQYFGAGTRLSVL.

CDR3 sequence reads: CASSSGTSYYEQYF. CDR3 sequence (DNA): TGTGCCAGCAGCTCCGGGACCTCCTACTACGAGCAGTACTTC. V is TRBV11-2 and J is TRBJ2-7, with D perhaps TRBD1 or TRBD2 (5 bases each). Looked up from germline, CDR1 is SGHAT and CDR2 is FQNNGV. The CDR3 length is 14 residues. The V gene lost 4 bases and the J gene lost 3 bases, with 13 bases spanning the gap.

V and J are TRBV5-4 and TRBJ1-2; TRBD1 might be the D (5 bases). The germline V gene has CDR1 SGHNT and CDR2 YYREEE (reference sequence). V gave up 4 bases and J gave up 1 base, with 11 bases separating them. This CDR3 region has 14 residues. The chain's CDR3 is CASSGAGSNYGYTF. In DNA form, the CDR3 reads TGTGCCAGCAGCGGGGCAGGGAGTAACTATGGCTACACCTTC.

J is TRBJ2-7 and V is TRBV6-1; 12 bases line up with TRBD2. In germline, CDR1 is MNHNS, CDR2 SASEGT. CDR3 size: 16 residues. The V segment lost 4 bases and the J segment 5 bases; nucleotides outside the gene matches: 9. The CDR3 sequence is CASSGLAGALGDEQYF. CDR3 in DNA: TGTGCCAGCAGTGGACTAGCGGGGGCCCTCGGGGACGAGCAGTACTTC.

This chain joins TRBV4-1 and TRBJ2-7; D possibly matches TRBD1 or TRBD2 (5 bases each). The length of the CDR3 is 15 residues. The V end lost 2 bases, the J end lost 2 bases, and 13 bases lay between the germline ends. CDR1 is MGHRA and CDR2 is YSYEKL in the germline V gene. Here the CDR3 reads CASSQTRDPAYEQYF. CDR3 bases: TGCGCCAGCAGCCAAACACGGGACCCAGCCTACGAGCAGTACTTC.

This clone was detected once. The V and J genes are TRBV2 and TRBJ2-1; D may be TRBD2 (6 bases). V lost 5 bases and J lost 1, with 12 bases in between. The CDR3 is 15 residues long. Germline CDR1 SNHLY, CDR2 FYNNEI. The CDR3 here is CASSLSGWSYNEQFF. The DNA of the CDR3 is TGTGCCAGCAGTCTTAGCGGATGGTCCTACAATGAGCAGTTCTTC.

V gene TRBV6-1 combines with J gene TRBJ2-3; 8 bases are shared with TRBD2. Germline V gene sequence: CDR1 MNHNS, CDR2 SASEGT. The CDR3 extends over 18 amino acids. J gave up 0 bases and V 3 bases, and 11 bases lay outside the gene matches. CDR3 protein: CASSESLGLAVSTDTQYF. DNA of the CDR3: TGTGCCAGCAGTGAGTCCCTCGGACTAGCTGTCAGCACAGATACGCAGTATTTT.

This clone was seen a single time. V gene TRBV10-3 combines with J gene TRBJ2-7, with TRBD2 matching 10 bases. CDR1 and CDR2 from the germline V gene are ENHRY and SYGVKD. Trimming cost V 4 bases and J 2 bases; bases outside gene matches: 5. The CDR3 totals 15 residues. CDR3 sequence reads: CAISGTSGNPYEQYF. CDR3 DNA sequence: TGTGCCATCAGTGGGACTAGCGGAAACCCCTACGAGCAGTACTTC.

The V gene is TRBV27, the J gene TRBJ2-7; D possibly corresponds to TRBD2 (6 bases). V gave up 6 bases and J gave up 3 bases, with 12 bases separating them. Per the germline V gene, CDR1 is MNHEY and CDR2 is SMNVEV (reference sequence). This CDR3 spans 13 amino acids. The CDR3 DNA reads as TGTGCCAGCAGCCCAGGACTATTCTACGAGCAGTACTTC. Translated, it gives CASSPGLFYEQYF.

V usage is TRBV9 and J usage is TRBJ2-3; TRBD2 is a possible D gene (5 bases). V gave up 0 bases and J gave up 3 bases, with 11 bases separating them. The V gene's germline CDR1 is SGDLS and CDR2 YYNGEE. This CDR3 has 15 amino acids. This CDR3 reads CASSVDGSYTDTQYF. CDR3 nucleotides: TGTGCCAGCAGCGTAGATGGGAGCTATACAGATACGCAGTATTTT.

The chain is built from TRBV11-3 and TRBJ2-4, with 7 bases lining up with TRBD1. J was trimmed by 7 bases and V by 1 base; bases with no gene match: 4. Germline V gene data show CDR1 as SGHNT and CDR2 as YENEEA. The CDR3 loop spans 14 amino acids. Here the CDR3 DNA reads TGTGCCAGCAGCTTAGTTGCCAGGGGGAACATTCAGTACTTC. Translating it yields CASSLVARGNIQYF. Full variable domain (missing parts from reference TRBV11-3 and TRBJ2-4): EAGVVQSPRYKIIEKKQPVAFWCNPISGHNTLYWYLQNLGQGPELLIRYENEEAVDDSQLPKDRFSAERLKGVDSTLKIQPAELGDSAVYLCASSLVARGNIQYFGAGTRLSVL.

The CDR3, as DNA: TGTGCCAGCAGCCAAGCTCCGGGAAACCTGGAGACCCAGTACTTC. This sequence encodes CASSQAPGNLETQYF. The rearrangement links TRBV7-9 to TRBJ2-5, with a possible D match to TRBD2 (5 bases). Trimming removed 5 bases at V and 5 bases at J, with 18 bases between. Per the germline V gene, CDR1 is SEHNR and CDR2 is FQNEAQ (reference sequence). The CDR3 covers 15 residues.

The rearrangement links TRBV19 to TRBJ2-7; 9 nucleotides line up with TRBD2. V was pared by 3 bases and J by 3 bases, with 6 bases of the junction left unmatched. CDR1 and CDR2 (germline): LNHDA, SQIVND (reference sequence). This CDR3 has 15 residues. Here the CDR3 reads CASSMSGTSIYEQYF. In DNA form, the CDR3 reads TGTGCCAGTAGTATGTCCGGGACTAGCATCTACGAGCAGTACTTC.

The rearrangement joins TRBV9 to TRBJ2-3; 12 positions agree with TRBD2. The CDR3 runs 18 residues. CDR1 and CDR2 (germline): SGDLS, YYNGEE. With 3 bases clipped from V and 5 bases from J, the junction kept 13 bases outside the gene matches. The CDR3 sequence: CASSARPSLAGGEDTQYF. The CDR3 DNA reads TGTGCCAGCAGCGCCCGCCCGTCGCTAGCGGGAGGGGAAGATACGCAGTATTTT.

DNA for the CDR3: TGTGCCAGCAGCTCAGGGGGATTTGGAAACACCATATATTTT. Its protein is CASSSGGFGNTIYF. The chain combines TRBV13 with TRBJ1-3; 7 bases fit TRBD1. J was trimmed by 3 bases and V by 4 bases; bases with no gene match: 3. Germline values: CDR1 PRHDT, CDR2 FYEKMQ (reference sequence). This CDR3 region has 14 residues.

This chain links TRBV10-2 with TRBJ2-1; TRBD2 matches at 10 bases. CDR1 WSHSY and CDR2 SAAADI come from the germline V gene. CDR3 length: 13 residues. CDR3 nucleotides: TGCGCGTCTAGCGGGAGCTCCTACAATGAGCAGTTCTTC. Amino acids: CASSGSSYNEQFF.

The chain joins TRBV29-1 to TRBJ2-5; D might be TRBD1 or TRBD2, each matching 6 bases. The germline V gene encodes CDR1 SQVTM and CDR2 ANQGSEA. The germline V and J ends were trimmed by 3 bases and 5 bases, with 13 bases remaining between them. This CDR3 has 13 residues. This CDR3 is CSVDGGAEETQYF. CDR3 in DNA: TGCAGCGTTGACGGGGGCGCGGAGGAGACCCAGTACTTC. The complete variable domain, with remaining parts taken from reference TRBV29-1 and TRBJ2-5, reads SAVISQKPSRDICQRGTSLTIQCQVDSQVTMMFWYRQQPGQSLTLIATANQGSEATYESGFVIDKFPISRPNLTFSTLTVSNMSPEDSSIYLCSVDGGAEETQYFGPGTRLLVL.

A few counts support this clone. The CDR3 nucleotides are TGTGCCAGCAACTCAGGGGGAATTGTCACCGGGGAGCTGTTTTTT. Residues: CASNSGGIVTGELFF. The V gene is TRBV2, the J gene TRBJ2-2; 7 positions match TRBD1. The J segment lost 4 bases and the V segment lost 7 bases, leaving 9 bases of the junction unmatched. The CDR3 runs 15 residues. Germline V lookup: CDR1 SNHLY, CDR2 FYNNEI. Full variable domain (missing parts from reference TRBV2 and TRBJ2-2): EPEVTQTPSHQVTQMGQEVILRCVPISNHLYFYWYRQILGQKVEFLVSFYNNEISEKSEIFDDQFSVERPDGSNFTLKIRSTKLEDSAMYFCASNSGGIVTGELFFGEGSRLTVL.

In this sample, this clone turned up once. The V gene is TRBV4-2, the J gene TRBJ1-1; the match to TRBD1 covers 9 bases. There are 16 residues in the CDR3. Germline V gene lookup returns CDR1 LGHNA and CDR2 YNFKEQ. Unmatched junction bases numbered 8, after V lost 5 bases and J lost 1 base. As DNA, the CDR3 is TGTGCCAGCAGCGCCCGGGACAGGGCAAAGAACACTGAAGCTTTCTTT. It yields the protein CASSARDRAKNTEAFF.

The chain recombines TRBV28 with TRBJ2-5; perhaps D is TRBD1 or TRBD2 (5 bases each). V was shortened by 6 bases and J by 1 base, with 15 bases between the two germline ends. The CDR3 covers 15 residues. CDR1 and CDR2 from the germline V gene are MDHEN and SYDVKM. The CDR3, as DNA: TGTGCCAGCAGCTCCTCACCCGGGACCCAAGAGACCCAGTACTTC. Amino acid sequence: CASSSSPGTQETQYF.

V usage is TRBV7-9 and J usage is TRBJ2-7; D is unclear. CDR3 length: 13 amino acids. Germline CDR1 SEHNR, CDR2 FQNEAQ (reference sequence). V shed 5 bases and J shed 1 base, with 9 bases lying between them. CDR3 nucleotide sequence: TGTGCCAGCAGCCGGCCTGGGTCCTACGAGCAGTACTTC. Its protein is CASSRPGSYEQYF.

This sequence joins TRBV7-8 and TRBJ2-7, with D unclear. V was cut by 5 bases and J by 5 bases, with 16 bases left in between. Germline loops: CDR1 SGHVS, CDR2 FQNEAQ. CDR3 length: 14 residues. The CDR3 sequence is CASSQDLYRHEQYF. The DNA for the CDR3 is TGTGCCAGCAGCCAGGACCTCTATCGTCACGAGCAGTACTTC.

CDR3 nucleotide sequence: TGCGCCAGCAGCCATTCCATGGGGGCCGAGACCCAGTACTTC. It is translated as CASSHSMGAETQYF. The chain carries TRBV4-1 and TRBJ2-5, with D possibly being TRBD1 (6 bases). Germline lookup yields CDR1 MGHRA and CDR2 YSYEKL. V was clipped by 3 bases and J by 5 bases, with 13 bases between them. CDR3 length: 14 residues.